The 30 T cell receptor beta chains reported below all come from one sample, sequenced in a study of CD8+ T cells in alopecia areata (dated by TCRdb to between 2017 and 2018). Explained via the paper, the time point label denotes: roughly 27 days on oral tofacitinib. The meaning of the sample's treatment or condition label: oral pan-JAK inhibitor, 5-10 mg twice daily. To prepare the library, the immunoSEQ multiplex PCR assay was applied. To provide template for TCR sequencing, every sample had RNA extracted and reverse transcribed into cDNA. Sourced from immuneACCESS, this table was stored by TCRdb with only in-frame sequences that have V and J called. A share of the clones is absent; for the studies checked, an unresolved V gene accounts for under half, and the remainder has no known explanation. This sample lists some 160,000 clones; about three fifths were detected once. The ten largest clones capture approximately 0.91% of the sample.

Here the sequenced sample was CD4+ T cells sorted from blood, taken at week 4, from a patient treated with tofacitinib. Receptor source: a human donor with alopecia areata.

This clone was found a few times. Other nucleotide sequences from this sample produce the same CDR3. This chain uses TRBV29-1 with TRBJ1-2, with 9 bases aligning to TRBD1. This CDR3 is 11 amino acids long. With V trimmed by 6 bases and J by 5 bases, 1 base remained unmatched. The germline gives CDR1 SQVTM, CDR2 ANQGSEA. The DNA for the CDR3 is TGCAGCGTGGGACAGGGATATGGCTACACCTTC. Its protein is CSVGQGYGYTF.

The chain joins TRBV29-1 to TRBJ2-7; D is ambiguous. Trimming left V 4 bases short and J 0 bases short, with 7 bases between. CDR1 is SQVTM, CDR2 ANQGSEA, per germline. This CDR3 has 12 amino acids. CDR3: CSVVYTSYEQYF. The CDR3 DNA reads TGCAGCGTTGTTTACACCTCCTACGAGCAGTACTTC.

This clone was counted between two and nine times. The chain is built from TRBV29-1 and TRBJ2-2; 14 bases line up with TRBD2. The V and J ends lost 6 bases and 6 bases, in that order; junction bases with no gene match: 3. The length of the CDR3 is 14 residues. CDR1 is SQVTM and CDR2 is ANQGSEA in the germline V gene. The CDR3 region is CSVAGLAGAGELFF. CDR3 sequence (DNA): TGCAGCGTGGCGGGACTAGCGGGGGCCGGGGAGCTGTTTTTT.

The V and J genes are TRBV7-6 and TRBJ1-2; D unresolved. The length of the CDR3 is 14 residues. CDR1 and CDR2 from the germline V gene are SGHVS and FNYEAQ. Trimming shortened V by 3 bases and J by 8 bases, and 16 bases separated the two germline ends. The CDR3 DNA follows: TGTGCCAGCAGCTTGACTGCATCAGGAGGCGGCTACACCTTC. This encodes CASSLTASGGGYTF. Based on the CDR3 plus reference TRBV7-6 and TRBJ1-2, the full variable domain is GAGVSQSPRYKVTKRGQDVALRCDPISGHVSLYWYRQALGQGPEFLTYFNYEAQQDKSGLPNDRFSAERPEGSISTLTIQRTEQRDSAMYRCASSLTASGGGYTFGSGTRLTVV.

The rearrangement links TRBV5-1 to TRBJ2-7; perhaps TRBD2 as D (6 bases). The V end lost 4 bases, the J end lost 3 bases, and 20 bases lay between the germline ends. From germline, CDR1 is SGHRS and CDR2 YFSETQ. The CDR3 totals 16 residues. This CDR3 reads CASSKIWDGGHYEQYF. The CDR3 DNA reads TGCGCCAGCAGCAAAATATGGGACGGAGGGCACTACGAGCAGTACTTC.

This clone occurred a few times. The chain uses TRBV29-1 and TRBJ2-1; 7 bases match TRBD2. V shed 7 bases, J shed 6 bases, and the junction held 3 bases outside the gene matches. Germline V gives CDR1 SQVTM, CDR2 ANQGSEA. This CDR3 contains 11 residues. The CDR3 is CSDRLANEQFF. The CDR3, as DNA: TGCAGCGACCGACTAGCCAATGAGCAGTTCTTC.

This sequence joins TRBV29-1 and TRBJ2-3; TRBD2 is a possible D gene (6 bases). The CDR3 spans 15 residues. CDR1 SQVTM and CDR2 ANQGSEA come from the germline V gene. Trimming took off 1 base at V and 7 bases at J, with 18 bases between the two ends. CDR3 nucleotides: TGCAGCGTTGAAGCCGGCGGGGCTGGTGGGAATACGCAGTATTTT. Amino acids: CSVEAGGAGGNTQYF.

This chain uses TRBV7-9 with TRBJ1-1; no clear D gene. Per germline, CDR1 SEHNR and CDR2 FQNEAQ (reference sequence). This CDR3 spans 13 amino acids. V lost 5 bases, J lost 1 base, and 8 bases lay in between. CDR3 amino acids: CASSTDRNTEAFF. As DNA, the CDR3 is TGTGCCAGCAGCACCGATAGGAACACTGAAGCTTTCTTT.

The chain has TRBV29-1 and TRBJ1-1; D possibly corresponds to TRBD1 (5 bases). CDR1 SQVTM and CDR2 ANQGSEA come from the germline V gene. Trimming left V 8 bases short and J 3 bases short, with 16 bases between. The CDR3 extends over 13 amino acids. The CDR3: CSCLGGSDTEAFF. In DNA form, the CDR3 reads TGCAGCTGCTTGGGGGGGTCGGACACTGAAGCTTTCTTT.

This clone was recorded a few times. The V and J genes are TRBV6-1 and TRBJ1-5; D uncertain. Germline V gene data show CDR1 as MNHNS and CDR2 as SASEGT. The CDR3 loop spans 14 amino acids. Trimming took 1 base from V and 3 from J, leaving 7 bases between them. This CDR3 is CASSEGGDNQPQHF. Written as DNA, the CDR3 is TGTGCCAGCAGTGAAGGGGGAGACAATCAGCCCCAGCATTTT.

V and J are TRBV5-6 and TRBJ2-1; TRBD1 aligns across 9 bases. This CDR3 has 15 amino acids. Germline V lookup: CDR1 SGHDT, CDR2 YYEEEE. The trim removed 0 bases at V and 3 bases at J, leaving 1 base unmatched. Written as DNA, the CDR3 is TGTGCCAGCAGCTTGGACAGGGGGCGCTACAATGAGCAGTTCTTC. Translated, it gives CASSLDRGRYNEQFF.

V and J are TRBV4-2 and TRBJ2-5; 9 nucleotides line up with TRBD2. Germline V gives CDR1 LGHNA, CDR2 YNFKEQ. With V trimmed by 0 bases and J by 6 bases, 8 bases remained unmatched. The CDR3 has 16 residues. The CDR3 here is CASSQDLAGTVKTQYF. Written as DNA, the CDR3 is TGTGCCAGCAGCCAAGATCTAGCGGGGACGGTAAAGACCCAGTACTTC.

The gene calls are TRBV29-1 and TRBJ2-7; 9 nucleotides align to TRBD2. CDR1 SQVTM and CDR2 ANQGSEA come from the germline V gene. The CDR3 has 13 amino acids. For the CDR3, the DNA is TGCAGTTTCTGGGGGACTAGCCGCTACGAGCAGTACTTC. Protein sequence: CSFWGTSRYEQYF.

The rearrangement links TRBV6-5 to TRBJ2-5; no clear D gene. CDR3 length: 14 residues. Germline V CDR1 and CDR2: MNHEY, SVGAGI. Trimming shortened V by 6 bases and J by 4 bases, and 15 bases separated the two germline ends. Here the CDR3 DNA reads TGTGCCAGCAGCCCGTTCCTCCGGCCAGAGACCCAGTACTTC. This sequence encodes CASSPFLRPETQYF.

Concerning this clone: At one of its ends the junction is not consistent with the germline gene, which may arise from a read error. The V call is TRBV30, the J call TRBJ1-2; 10 bases line up with TRBD1. The CDR3 extends over 13 amino acids. The germline V gene has CDR1 GTSNPN and CDR2 SVGIG (reference sequence). The CDR3 loop is CVWSDRGQFGYTF. The CDR3 DNA is TGTGTCTGGAGTGACAGGGGGCAATTTGGCTACACCTTC.

V usage is TRBV30 and J usage is TRBJ1-4; possible D gene TRBD1, 6 bases. V lost 1 base and J 4 bases, leaving 13 bases between the germline ends. This CDR3 is built from 15 residues. Germline V gene data show CDR1 as GTSNPN and CDR2 as SVGIG (reference sequence). The CDR3, as DNA: TGTGCCTGGAGTGGGGGACAAGGGATTAATGAAAAACTGTTTTTT. Protein product: CAWSGGQGINEKLFF.

This clone showed up just a few times. This specimen includes other DNA sequences encoding the same CDR3. V usage is TRBV7-2 and J usage is TRBJ2-3, with 9 positions matching TRBD2. The junction had 3 bases not matched to a gene; V was cut back by 5 bases and J by 3 bases. Germline CDR1 reads SGHTA; CDR2 reads FQGNSA. The CDR3 has 14 amino acids. In nucleotides, the CDR3 is TGTGCCAGCAGCCCAGGACTAGCGACAGATACGCAGTATTTT. This sequence encodes CASSPGLATDTQYF.

The chain is built from TRBV6-5 and TRBJ2-1; unclear D gene. V dropped 4 bases and J dropped 0 bases, with 7 bases sitting between them. CDR1 is MNHEY and CDR2 is SVGAGI in the germline V gene. This CDR3 spans 14 amino acids. The CDR3 loop is CASSSVLSYNEQFF. Here the CDR3 DNA reads TGTGCCAGCAGTTCCGTTCTCTCCTACAATGAGCAGTTCTTC.

The chain couples TRBV29-1 to TRBJ1-1; D is uncertain. Trimming took off 6 bases at V and 6 bases at J, with 11 bases between the two ends. This CDR3 comprises 11 residues. Germline lookup yields CDR1 SQVTM and CDR2 ANQGSEA. CDR3 in DNA: TGCAGCGTACGACCGGTCGCTGAAGCTTTCTTT. Amino acids: CSVRPVAEAFF.

This chain connects TRBV29-1 to TRBJ2-7; no definite D call. Germline V lookup: CDR1 SQVTM, CDR2 ANQGSEA. V lost 4 bases, J lost 0 bases, and 10 bases lay in between. The CDR3 is 13 residues long. CDR3 loop: CSVAHFSSYEQYF. The CDR3 region has the DNA TGCAGCGTTGCGCACTTTAGCTCCTACGAGCAGTACTTC.

This clone has more than one count but fewer than ten. The chain carries TRBV30 and TRBJ1-5, with 8 bases aligning to TRBD1. Germline-derived CDR1 and CDR2 are GTSNPN and SVGIG (reference sequence). The CDR3 runs 15 residues. V shed 2 bases, J shed 1 base, and the junction held 4 bases outside the gene matches. This CDR3 is CAWSSDRGSNQPQHF. Here the CDR3 DNA reads TGTGCCTGGAGTTCTGACAGGGGAAGCAATCAGCCCCAGCATTTT.

In its sample, this clone was seen once. CDR3: CACSLGGQTFF. The CDR3 region has the DNA TGTGCCTGCTCCTTAGGGGGACAAACTTTCTTT. V is TRBV30 and J is TRBJ1-1, with a tentative D call TRBD1 (6 bases). V shed 6 bases and J shed 12 bases, with 17 bases lying between them. Germline V gives CDR1 GTSNPN, CDR2 SVGIG (reference sequence). This CDR3 contains 11 residues.

V and J are TRBV7-9 and TRBJ2-5; D is perhaps TRBD1 (6 bases). CDR1 SEHNR and CDR2 FQNEAQ come from the germline V gene (reference sequence). The CDR3 totals 14 residues. Trimming pared 3 bases from V and 1 base from J, leaving 9 bases between. CDR3: CASSLDSVQETQYF. CDR3 DNA: TGTGCCAGCAGCTTGGACAGTGTCCAAGAGACCCAGTACTTC.

The sample holds one count of this clone. The gene calls are TRBV14 and TRBJ2-5; D gene uncertain. The V and J ends lost 0 bases and 5 bases respectively, with 7 bases between them. Germline V gene lookup returns CDR1 SGHDN and CDR2 FVKESK. This CDR3 region has 13 residues. CDR3 DNA: TGTGCCAGCAGCCAAGATCTGGTGGAGACCCAGTACTTC. It specifies CASSQDLVETQYF.

This clone came up a few times. The gene calls are TRBV11-2 and TRBJ2-5; D might be TRBD2 (5 bases). The CDR3 spans 12 residues. Germline V gene lookup returns CDR1 SGHAT and CDR2 FQNNGV. Trimming left V 1 base short and J 5 bases short, with 5 bases between. The CDR3 sequence is CASSLAGETQYF. The CDR3 nucleotides read TGTGCCAGCAGCTTAGCGGGGGAGACCCAGTACTTC. The entire variable domain, with the rest obtained from reference TRBV11-2 and TRBJ2-5, is as follows: EAGVAQSPRYKIIEKRQSVAFWCNPISGHATLYWYQQILGQGPKLLIQFQNNGVVDDSQLPKDRFSAERLKGVDSTLKIQPAKLEDSAVYLCASSLAGETQYFGPGTRLLVL.

Concerning this clone itself: At one end the junction does not follow the germline gene, possibly because of a read error. The V and J genes are TRBV29-1 and TRBJ1-5; the D gene is possibly TRBD1 (5 bases). Germline-derived CDR1 and CDR2 are SQVTM and ANQGSEA. This CDR3 is built from 15 residues. The CDR3: CSVGWGEVSNRPQHF. The CDR3 bases are TGCAGCGTTGGATGGGGGGAGGTGAGCAATCGGCCCCAGCATTTT. Filled out from reference TRBV29-1 and TRBJ1-5, the complete variable domain reads SAVISQKPSRDICQRGTSLTIQCQVDSQVTMMFWYRQQPGQSLTLIATANQGSEATYESGFVIDKFPISRPNLTFSTLTVSNMSPEDSSIYLCSVGWGEVSNRPQHFGDGTRLSIL.

The rearrangement links TRBV29-1 to TRBJ2-5; D unresolved. The CDR3 has 12 amino acids. Trimming removed 8 bases at V and 1 base at J, with 11 bases between. CDR1 is SQVTM, CDR2 ANQGSEA, per germline. The CDR3 sequence is CSLRMAQETQYF. The CDR3 DNA follows: TGCAGCCTTCGTATGGCCCAAGAGACCCAGTACTTC.

CDR3 sequence (DNA): TGTGCCAGCAGCTTCCCCCTAGCGGGGGGCACAGATACGCAGTATTTT. Protein product: CASSFPLAGGTDTQYF. The chain joins TRBV7-9 to TRBJ2-3; 10 positions match TRBD2. With 3 bases clipped from V and 1 base from J, the junction kept 4 bases outside the gene matches. The CDR3 spans 16 residues. Germline loops: CDR1 SEHNR, CDR2 FQNEAQ (reference sequence).

The chain combines TRBV30 with TRBJ1-6, with 7 bases matching TRBD1. The CDR3 extends over 13 amino acids. Per germline, CDR1 GTSNPN and CDR2 SVGIG (reference sequence). J gave up 7 bases and V 5 bases, and 5 bases lay outside the gene matches. The CDR3 DNA is TGTGCCTGGGGCCCACAGGGGAATTCACCCCTCCACTTT. Encoded protein: CAWGPQGNSPLHF.

V and J are TRBV5-4 and TRBJ2-7; D uncertain. The CDR3 length is 13 residues. CDR1 and CDR2 (germline): SGHNT, YYREEE (reference sequence). Trimming left V 0 bases short and J 4 bases short, with 8 bases between. CDR3 sequence (DNA): TGTGCCAGCAGCTTGGTTGGGCGGTACGAGCAGTACTTC. It is translated as CASSLVGRYEQYF.